This T cell receptor beta chain was identified in a study of blood T cell repertoires in COVID-19. Study information: COVID-19 samples from acute and convalescent phases originated in the United States, Italy and Spain. T cells, B-cell-depleted T cells, or PBMCs supplied cDNA or gDNA.

The CDR3 extends over 15 amino acids. V was pared by 2 bases and J by 2 bases, with 11 bases between. In germline, CDR1 is LNHDA, CDR2 SQIVND (reference sequence). In the authors' methods: Estimation of nucleated cell counts was performed using reference gene primer amplification. Measured with immunoSEQ multiplex PCR; TCRdb has only the in-frame clones, and not every one. V and J calls and clone size follow that table, whereas D and trimming were derived from the DNA. The repertoire holds some 20,000 clones, with 86% as singletons. The chain combines TRBV19 with TRBJ2-3; D perhaps matches TRBD1 (5 bases). Sequencing was carried out using peripheral blood. This sequence was found in a human donor in a cohort sampled during active COVID-19. The CDR3 is CASSINSGHTDTQYF. Here the CDR3 DNA reads TGTGCCAGTAGTATAAATTCAGGACACACAGATACGCAGTATTTT. Looking up the rest from reference TRBV19 and TRBJ2-3 gives the full variable domain: DGGITQSPKYLFRKEGQNVTLSCEQNLNHDAMYWYRQDPGQGLRLIYYSQIVNDFQKGDIAEGYSVSREKKESFPLTVTSAQKNPTAFYLCASSINSGHTDTQYFGPGTRLTVL.